The clone carrying this T cell receptor beta chain was counted many times. Germline assignment: CDR1 SGHTA and CDR2 FQGNSA. This CDR3 is built from 14 residues. V lost 5 bases, J lost 5 bases, and 15 bases lay in between. This sample is drawn from a study of T-cell memory formation after mild COVID-19. TCRdb reprocessed the 5' RACE reads with MiXCR, giving one entry per CDR3 protein. Of about 350,000 distinct CDR3 sequences listed, around 13% are singletons. Sequenced sample: PBMCs or a T cell subset sorted from them (not recorded which). The receptor was derived from a man between 18 and 29 years old who had mild COVID-19 (a few samples of this study predate the infection). Cell type and time point are not known. The chain couples TRBV7-2 to TRBJ1-2; a weak D match, TRBD1 (5 bases). The CDR3, as DNA: TGTGCCAGCAGCCCTACCCTCCAGGGTTATGGCTACACCTTC. This encodes CASSPTLQGYGYTF.